The 16 T cell receptor beta chains below were found in one sample sequenced in a study of PD-L1 blockade in urothelial cancer. Measured with immunoSEQ multiplex PCR; TCRdb has only the in-frame clones, and not every one. This table holds under 55,000 clones, roughly four fifths found once. Time point indicated: peripheral blood 6 weeks after treatment start. The sequences come from PBMCs, collected around atezolizumab (anti-PD-L1) treatment. The receptor set was obtained from a man between 60 and 75 years old with urothelial cancer.

This clone was observed a single time. The chain recombines TRBV11-2 with TRBJ1-4, with TRBD1 matching 9 bases. Trimming cost V 5 bases and J 4 bases; bases outside gene matches: 8. CDR1 and CDR2 from the germline V gene are SGHAT and FQNNGV. The CDR3 totals 16 residues. As DNA, the CDR3 is TGTGCCAGCAGCCAACCTCGACAGGGGGGTAATGAAAAACTGTTTTTT. The encoded protein is CASSQPRQGGNEKLFF.

This clone has a handful of counts. The J gene is TRBJ1-2, the V gene TRBV19; 7 bases line up with TRBD1. Germline CDR1 is LNHDA and CDR2 is SQIVND (reference sequence). Losses at the gene ends were 5 bases for V and 6 bases for J; bases not matched to a gene: 9. The CDR3 length is 14 residues. The CDR3 bases are TGTGCCAGTAGTCTGCGCCAGGGGGGACATGGCTACACCTTC. Its translation is CASSLRQGGHGYTF.

This rearrangement joins TRBV13 to TRBJ2-7; D is uncertain. The length of the CDR3 is 14 residues. Trimming pared 5 bases from V and 0 bases from J, leaving 11 bases between. CDR1 is PRHDT, CDR2 FYEKMQ, per germline (reference sequence). The CDR3 is CASSPWRSSYEQYF. The CDR3 DNA follows: TGTGCCAGCAGCCCGTGGAGAAGCTCCTACGAGCAGTACTTC. Looking up the rest from reference TRBV13 and TRBJ2-7 gives the full variable domain: AAGVIQSPRHLIKEKRETATLKCYPIPRHDTVYWYQQGPGQDPQFLISFYEKMQSDKGSIPDRFSAQQFSDYHSELNMSSLELGDSALYFCASSPWRSSYEQYFGPGTRLTVT.

V and J are TRBV7-9 and TRBJ2-7; TRBD1 aligns across 9 bases. This CDR3 has 15 residues. J was trimmed by 2 bases and V by 5 bases; bases with no gene match: 7. CDR1 is SEHNR, CDR2 FQNEAQ, per germline (reference sequence). For the CDR3, the DNA is TGTGCCAGCAGCGTCGGGACAGGGAGGCCCTACGAGCAGTACTTC. As protein: CASSVGTGRPYEQYF.

V usage is TRBV30 and J usage is TRBJ2-2, with a possible D match to TRBD2 (5 bases). Germline CDR1 GTSNPN, CDR2 SVGIG (reference sequence). Trimming cost V 2 bases and J 1 base, with 11 bases left between them. The CDR3 length is 15 residues. DNA for the CDR3: TGTGCCTGGAGTCCCCCCGGGATGAACACCGGGGAGCTGTTTTTT. It codes for CAWSPPGMNTGELFF.

The J gene is TRBJ1-2, the V gene TRBV9; 8 bases are a match to TRBD1. Germline lookup yields CDR1 SGDLS and CDR2 YYNGEE. V shed 3 bases, J shed 2 bases, and the junction held 6 bases outside the gene matches. CDR3 size: 15 residues. Here the CDR3 DNA reads TGTGCCAGCAGCGAGGGGGCAGGGGGCAACTATGGCTACACCTTC. Translated, it gives CASSEGAGGNYGYTF.

The genes are TRBV10-3 and TRBJ2-7; 7 bases line up with TRBD1. CDR1 ENHRY and CDR2 SYGVKD come from the germline V gene. V trimming: 6 bases; J trimming: 3 bases; junction bases outside the gene matches: 5. The CDR3 runs 13 residues. The CDR3 loop reads CAIRQGLDYEQYF. CDR3 DNA: TGTGCCATCAGACAGGGGTTGGACTACGAGCAGTACTTC.

This clone occurred a few times. This chain joins TRBV7-8 and TRBJ2-3, with 7 bases aligning to TRBD2. The CDR3 is 13 amino acids. The V gene's germline CDR1 is SGHVS and CDR2 FQNEAQ. Trimming took 10 bases from V and 1 from J; bases not matched to a gene: 5. In DNA form, the CDR3 reads TGTGCCACCGGGGGGATGGGCACAGATACGCAGTATTTT. It codes for CATGGMGTDTQYF.

The chain couples TRBV7-2 to TRBJ1-2; 7 positions match TRBD1. Germline V gene sequence: CDR1 SGHTA, CDR2 FQGNSA. J lost 5 bases, V lost 5 bases, and 11 bases had no gene match. The CDR3 contains 15 residues. The CDR3, as DNA: TGTGCCAGCAGCGCAAGACAGGGCCTGGGGTATGGCTACACCTTC. Its protein product is CASSARQGLGYGYTF. Together with reference TRBV7-2 and TRBJ1-2, the CDR3 gives the full variable domain: GAGVSQSPSNKVTEKGKDVELRCDPISGHTALYWYRQSLGQGLEFLIYFQGNSAPDKSGLPSDRFSAERTGGSVSTLTIQRTQQEDSAVYLCASSARQGLGYGYTFGSGTRLTVV.

The chain is built from TRBV6-6 and TRBJ1-5; 8 positions agree with TRBD1. With V trimmed by 6 bases and J by 6 bases, 4 bases remained unmatched. CDR1 is MNHNY, CDR2 SVGAGI, per germline (reference sequence). The CDR3 is 13 residues long. CDR3 region: CASRGQAGQPQHF. The CDR3 DNA follows: TGTGCCAGCAGGGGACAGGCTGGTCAGCCCCAGCATTTT.

The chain is built from TRBV7-2 and TRBJ2-2; D might be TRBD2 (5 bases). Germline CDR1 is SGHTA and CDR2 is FQGNSA. With 1 base removed from V and 2 bases from J, the gap between germline ends came to 8 bases. The CDR3 runs to 15 residues. This chain's CDR3 is CASSLGGRNTGELFF. The CDR3 nucleotides are TGTGCCAGCAGCTTAGGAGGGAGAAACACCGGGGAGCTGTTTTTT.

The gene calls are TRBV4-1 and TRBJ1-5, with TRBD1 identical over 7 bases. Germline-derived CDR1 and CDR2 are MGHRA and YSYEKL. The CDR3 covers 16 residues. V was pared by 0 bases and J by 9 bases, with 11 bases of the junction left unmatched. CDR3 loop: CASSQEGGRVFLPQHF. In DNA form, the CDR3 reads TGCGCCAGCAGCCAAGAAGGGGGCAGGGTATTTCTGCCCCAGCATTTT.

V and J are TRBV18 and TRBJ1-5; 9 bases align to TRBD1. This CDR3 is built from 17 residues. Germline V gene sequence: CDR1 KGHSH, CDR2 LQKENI. V was clipped by 2 bases and J by 3 bases; unmatched bases: 8. The CDR3 protein is CASSPRAGTGNNQPQHF. The DNA for the CDR3 is TGTGCCAGCTCACCAAGAGCCGGGACAGGGAACAATCAGCCCCAGCATTTT.

CDR3 coding DNA: TGTGCCTGGAGCCCTATGGTGAGGTCGGGGGGCTACGAGCAGTACTTC. It yields the protein CAWSPMVRSGGYEQYF. V usage is TRBV30 and J usage is TRBJ2-7, with 7 bases identical to TRBD2. V trimming: 3 bases; J trimming: 3 bases; junction bases outside the gene matches: 14. Germline V gene sequence: CDR1 GTSNPN, CDR2 SVGIG (reference sequence). The CDR3 runs 16 residues.

The chain couples TRBV4-1 to TRBJ2-7; possibly TRBD2 for D (5 bases). Germline V CDR1 and CDR2: MGHRA, YSYEKL. With 5 bases removed from V and 0 bases from J, the gap between germline ends came to 8 bases. The CDR3 extends over 13 amino acids. CDR3 nucleotide sequence: TGCGCCAGCAGCGCCCGGGACTCCTACGAGCAGTACTTC. Translation: CASSARDSYEQYF.

The CDR3 DNA sequence: TGTGCCAGCAGCCCTCTCCAGGGGGCTGGTGGCTACACCTTC. This codes for CASSPLQGAGGYTF. V is TRBV6-5 and J is TRBJ1-2; TRBD1 matches 8 bases. The germline CDR1 and CDR2 sequences are MNHEY and SVGAGI. The length of the CDR3 is 14 residues. After removal of 6 bases from V and 7 bases from J, the junction contained 10 bases not matched to a gene.